A selection of T cell receptor beta chains follows, all from one sample in a study of early T cells in non-severe SARS-CoV-2 infection. Via MiXCR, TCRdb re-called the 5' RACE reads, giving one row per CDR3 protein. The sample consists of more than 20,000 distinct CDR3 sequences, more than 4% of them appearing once. Source material: whole blood. Every receptor here comes from an adult who was a healthcare worker with PCR-confirmed SARS-CoV-2 infection or an uninfected control (not recorded which). Both conserved end residues are part of each CDR3. Fields, in order: D gene, J gene, V gene, clone size, CDR3 protein, CDR3 DNA. D genes are given only for firm matches. Clone size appears in some rows only: once, few, many, or a class for an expanded clone.

d_call: -; j_call: TRBJ1-2; v_call: TRBV20-1; clone_size: few; cdr3_aa: CSASFPGGGYTF; cdr3_nt: TGCAGTGCTAGTTTCCCAGGAGGCGGCTACACCTTC
d_call: -; j_call: TRBJ2-2; v_call: TRBV7-6; clone_size: many; cdr3_aa: CASSPWVGELFF; cdr3_nt: TGTGCCAGCAGCCCCTGGGTCGGGGAGCTGTTTTTT
d_call: -; j_call: TRBJ2-1; v_call: TRBV18; clone_size: few; cdr3_aa: CASSPPEGPYNEQFF; cdr3_nt: TGTGCCAGCTCACCACCGGAAGGTCCCTACAATGAGCAGTTCTTC
d_call: TRBD1; j_call: TRBJ1-1; v_call: TRBV20-1; clone_size: medium-sized; cdr3_aa: CSARGTGNTEAFF; cdr3_nt: TGCAGTGCTAGGGGGACAGGGAACACTGAAGCTTTCTTT
d_call: -; j_call: TRBJ1-3; v_call: TRBV20-1; clone_size: many; cdr3_aa: CSARPGLGNTIYF; cdr3_nt: TGCAGTGCTAGACCGGGGCTTGGAAACACCATATATTTT
d_call: TRBD1; j_call: TRBJ2-7; v_call: TRBV7-9; clone_size: many; cdr3_aa: CASSRDWTGVRTYEQYF; cdr3_nt: TGTGCCAGCAGCCGCGACTGGACAGGGGTCAGGACCTACGAGCAGTACTTC
d_call: -; j_call: TRBJ2-7; v_call: TRBV6-5; clone_size: few; cdr3_aa: CASSRARGAGQIEQYF; cdr3_nt: TGTGCCAGCAGTCGCGCCAGGGGGGCCGGTCAAATCGAGCAGTACTTC
d_call: TRBD2; j_call: TRBJ2-5; v_call: TRBV20-1; clone_size: many; cdr3_aa: CSAIRRGGTETQYF; cdr3_nt: TGCAGTGCTATCAGGCGGGGGGGTACAGAGACCCAGTACTTC
d_call: -; j_call: TRBJ2-5; v_call: TRBV20-1; clone_size: many; cdr3_aa: CSARDSRGAQETQYF; cdr3_nt: TGCAGTGCTAGAGATTCTAGGGGAGCCCAAGAGACCCAGTACTTC
d_call: -; j_call: TRBJ2-5; v_call: TRBV4-2; clone_size: many; cdr3_aa: CASSQDRRETQYF; cdr3_nt: TGTGCCAGCAGCCAAGATAGGAGAGAGACCCAGTACTTC
d_call: -; j_call: TRBJ1-2; v_call: TRBV6-5; clone_size: many; cdr3_aa: CASSKLQGDGYTF; cdr3_nt: TGTGCCAGCAGTAAATTACAGGGAGATGGCTACACCTTC
d_call: -; j_call: TRBJ2-1; v_call: TRBV12-3/TRBV12-4; clone_size: -; cdr3_aa: CASSPSRGRGMDNEQFF; cdr3_nt: TGTGCCAGCAGTCCCAGCCGGGGCAGGGGCATGGACAATGAGCAGTTCTTC
d_call: -; j_call: TRBJ1-3; v_call: TRBV11-2; clone_size: many; cdr3_aa: CASSLHQSSGNTIYF; cdr3_nt: TGTGCCAGCAGCCTTCACCAGAGCTCTGGAAACACCATATATTTT
d_call: -; j_call: TRBJ2-1; v_call: TRBV6-1; clone_size: many; cdr3_aa: CASRKELDGIWDEQFF; cdr3_nt: TGTGCCAGCAGGAAGGAATTGGATGGGATTTGGGATGAGCAGTTCTTC
d_call: -; j_call: TRBJ2-3; v_call: TRBV30; clone_size: many; cdr3_aa: CARRQKSTDTQYF; cdr3_nt: TGTGCCCGACGACAGAAAAGCACAGATACGCAGTATTTT
d_call: -; j_call: TRBJ2-1; v_call: TRBV2; clone_size: many; cdr3_aa: CASSGGEILPNEQFF; cdr3_nt: TGTGCCAGCAGTGGGGGAGAGATTCTGCCCAATGAGCAGTTCTTC
d_call: -; j_call: TRBJ1-1; v_call: TRBV12-3/TRBV12-4; clone_size: few; cdr3_aa: CASREPMGKGGPAFF; cdr3_nt: TGTGCCAGCAGGGAACCCATGGGGAAAGGGGGTCCCGCTTTCTTT